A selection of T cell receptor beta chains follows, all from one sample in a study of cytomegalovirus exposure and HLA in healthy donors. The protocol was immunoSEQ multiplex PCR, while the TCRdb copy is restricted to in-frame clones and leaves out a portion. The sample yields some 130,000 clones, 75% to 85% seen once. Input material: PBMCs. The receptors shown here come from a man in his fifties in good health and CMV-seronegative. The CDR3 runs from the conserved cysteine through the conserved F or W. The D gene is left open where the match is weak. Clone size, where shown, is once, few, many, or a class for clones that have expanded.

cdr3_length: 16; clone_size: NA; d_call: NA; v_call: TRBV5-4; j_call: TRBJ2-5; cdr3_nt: TGTGCCAGCAGCTTGGGCAGGGTCAGCGCCCAAGAGACCCAGTACTTC; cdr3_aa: CASSLGRVSAQETQYF
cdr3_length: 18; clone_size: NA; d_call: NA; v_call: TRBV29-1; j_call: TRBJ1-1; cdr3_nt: TGCAGCGTTGCCGGGATTTCTTATGGTCGGTCTTATGGAGCTGAAGCTTTCTTT; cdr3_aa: CSVAGISYGRSYGAEAFF
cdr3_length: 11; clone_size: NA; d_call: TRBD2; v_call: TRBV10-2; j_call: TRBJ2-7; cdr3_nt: TGCGCCAGCCGGGAGGTCCACGAGCAGTACTTC; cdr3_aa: CASREVHEQYF
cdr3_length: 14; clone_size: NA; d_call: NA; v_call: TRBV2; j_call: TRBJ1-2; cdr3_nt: TGTGCCGGGGGGGGGCACGAGGCTAACTATGGCTACACCTTC; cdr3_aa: CAGGGHEANYGYTF
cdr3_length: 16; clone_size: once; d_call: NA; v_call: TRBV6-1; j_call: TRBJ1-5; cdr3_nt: TGTGCCAGCAGTGAACACAGGGACTACGACAATCAGCCCCAGCATTTT; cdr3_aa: CASSEHRDYDNQPQHF
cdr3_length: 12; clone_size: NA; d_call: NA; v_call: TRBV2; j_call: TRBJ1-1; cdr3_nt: TGTGCCAGCAGTGGCTGGGGGGAACCGGCTTTCTTT; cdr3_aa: CASSGWGEPAFF
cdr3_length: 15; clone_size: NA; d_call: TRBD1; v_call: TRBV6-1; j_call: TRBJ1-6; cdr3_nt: TGTGCCAGCAGTGAGGAGACAGGGCCCAATTCCCCCCTCCACTTT; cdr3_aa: CASSEETGPNSPLHF
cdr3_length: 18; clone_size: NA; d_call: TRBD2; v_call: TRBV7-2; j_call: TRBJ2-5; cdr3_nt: TGTGCCAGCAGCTTAGGTCTCCCCACTAGCGGGGGGCAGGAGACCCAGTACTTC; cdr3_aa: CASSLGLPTSGGQETQYF
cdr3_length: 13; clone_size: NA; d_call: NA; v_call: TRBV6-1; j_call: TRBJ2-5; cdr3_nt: TGTGCCAGCAGTGTAGGGGTGGTAAAGACCCAGTACTTC; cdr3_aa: CASSVGVVKTQYF
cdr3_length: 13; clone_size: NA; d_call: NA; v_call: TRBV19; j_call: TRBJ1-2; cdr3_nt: TGTGCCAGTAGTATACGGACAGATAATGGCTACACCTTC; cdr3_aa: CASSIRTDNGYTF
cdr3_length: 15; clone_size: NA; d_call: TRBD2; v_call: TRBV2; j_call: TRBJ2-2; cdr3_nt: TGTGCCAGCAGAGGGCTAGCGGGGGACACCGGGGAGCTGTTTTTT; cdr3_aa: CASRGLAGDTGELFF